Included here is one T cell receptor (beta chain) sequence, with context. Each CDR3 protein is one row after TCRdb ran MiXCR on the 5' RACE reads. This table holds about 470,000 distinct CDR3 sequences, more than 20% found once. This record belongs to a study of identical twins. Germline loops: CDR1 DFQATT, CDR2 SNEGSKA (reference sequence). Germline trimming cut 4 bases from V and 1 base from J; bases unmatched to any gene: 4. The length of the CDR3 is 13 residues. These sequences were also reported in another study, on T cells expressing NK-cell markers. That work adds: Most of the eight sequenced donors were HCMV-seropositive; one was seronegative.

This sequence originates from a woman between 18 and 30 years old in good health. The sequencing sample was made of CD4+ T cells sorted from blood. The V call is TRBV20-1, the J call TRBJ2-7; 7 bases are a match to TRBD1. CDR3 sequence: CSATDRRSYEQYF. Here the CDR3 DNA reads TGCAGTGCTACGGACAGGCGATCCTACGAGCAGTACTTC.